This T cell receptor beta chain was recovered during a study of regulatory T cells in long-lasting Graves disease. The CDR3 has 13 amino acids. V shed 2 bases and J shed 7 bases, with 9 bases lying between them. Germline-derived CDR1 and CDR2 are SGHDT and YYEEEE. Relying on iRepertoire HTBI primers and Arm-PCR of CDR3 regions, the team built TCR beta libraries. One entry per CDR3 protein results from TCRdb running MiXCR on the multiplex PCR reads. Of 400,000 to 500,000 distinct CDR3 sequences in the sample, roughly 15% are singletons; the top ten hold under 20%. Sample time point: newly diagnosed GD, antithyroid drugs for less than 3 months. Researchers made the TCR library from RNA that was extracted from PBMCs. Diagnosis followed American Thyroid Association guidelines for Graves' disease. These same records also appear under a second study, on T cells in Graves' hyperthyroidism and ophthalmopathy. That work states: Blood held most thyroid clonotypes expanded above 0.001 frequency.

The sequencing here drew on peripheral blood mononuclear cells (PBMCs), taken at new diagnosis, from a patient treated with antithyroid drugs. This receptor was obtained from a woman between 50 and 59 years old with Graves disease. The V gene is TRBV5-6, the J gene TRBJ2-2; tentative D call: TRBD2 (6 bases). In DNA form, the CDR3 reads TGTGCCAGCAGCTTCCCGGGGGACGGGGAGCTGTTTTTT. Translation gives CASSFPGDGELFF.